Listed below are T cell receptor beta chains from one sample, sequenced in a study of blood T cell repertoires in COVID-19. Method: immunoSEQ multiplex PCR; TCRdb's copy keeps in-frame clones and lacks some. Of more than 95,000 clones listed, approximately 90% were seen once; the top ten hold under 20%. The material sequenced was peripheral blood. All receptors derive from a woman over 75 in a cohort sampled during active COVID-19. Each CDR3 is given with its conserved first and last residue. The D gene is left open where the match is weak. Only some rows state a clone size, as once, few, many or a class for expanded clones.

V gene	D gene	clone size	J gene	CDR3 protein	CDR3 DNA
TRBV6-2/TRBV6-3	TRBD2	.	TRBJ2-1	CASSRMNLAAYNEQFF	TGTGCCAGCAGTCGAATGAACCTAGCGGCCTACAATGAGCAGTTCTTC
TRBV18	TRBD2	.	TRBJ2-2	CASSLTGLSNTGELFF	TGTGCCAGCTCGCTAACGGGACTATCGAACACCGGGGAGCTGTTTTTT
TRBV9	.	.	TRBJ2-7	CASSSDQGGPSQQYF	TGTGCCAGCAGCTCCGATCAGGGGGGACCTTCGCAGCAGTACTTC
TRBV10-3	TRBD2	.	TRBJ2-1	CAISEPGGFQFF	TGTGCCATCAGTGAACCGGGGGGGTTTCAGTTCTTC
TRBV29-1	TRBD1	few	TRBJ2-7	CSVASGTGSSEQYF	TGCAGCGTTGCTTCCGGGACAGGGTCCTCTGAGCAGTACTTC
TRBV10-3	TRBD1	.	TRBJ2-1	CAISWDSNEQFF	TGTGCCATCAGCTGGGACAGCAATGAGCAGTTCTTC
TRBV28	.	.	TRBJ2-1	CASSLVSEQFF	TGTGCCAGCAGTCTCGTTAGTGAGCAGTTCTTC
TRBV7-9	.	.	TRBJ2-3	CASSLDGGQWADTQYF	TGTGCCAGCAGCTTAGATGGTGGGCAGTGGGCAGATACGCAGTATTTT
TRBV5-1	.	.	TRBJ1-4	CASSWAGRSNEKLFF	TGCGCCAGCAGCTGGGCAGGGCGGTCTAATGAAAAACTGTTTTTT
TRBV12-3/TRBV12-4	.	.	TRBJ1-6	CASSSQGSPLHF	TGTGCCAGCAGTTCCCAGGGATCACCCCTCCACTTT
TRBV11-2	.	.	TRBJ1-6	CASGRTGWNSPLHF	TGTGCCAGCGGACGAACAGGGTGGAATTCACCCCTCCACTTT
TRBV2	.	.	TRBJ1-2	CASRYELNYGYTF	TGTGCCAGCAGATACGAGTTAAACTATGGCTACACCTTC
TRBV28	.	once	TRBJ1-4	CASVSTGGNEKLFF	TGTGCCAGCGTATCTACGGGGGGGAATGAAAAACTGTTTTTT
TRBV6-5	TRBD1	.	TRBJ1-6	CASNPQGALNSPLHF	TGTGCCAGCAATCCCCAGGGGGCGTTGAATTCACCCCTCCACTTT
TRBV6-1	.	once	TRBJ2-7	CASSESVLGASYEQYF	TGTGCCAGCAGTGAAAGTGTTCTGGGGGCCTCCTACGAGCAGTACTTC
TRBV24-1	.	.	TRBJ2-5	CATSEGRGGMYQETQYF	TGTGCCACCAGTGAAGGTAGAGGAGGCATGTACCAAGAGACCCAGTACTTC
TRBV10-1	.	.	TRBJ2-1	CASSDPGRNEQFF	TGCGCCAGCAGTGATCCAGGGCGCAATGAGCAGTTCTTC
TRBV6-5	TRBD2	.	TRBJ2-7	CASSYLSATTSREQYF	TGTGCCAGCAGTTACTTATCGGCCACGACTAGCCGGGAGCAGTACTTC
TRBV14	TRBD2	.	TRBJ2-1	CASSQGTSGRAGNEQFF	TGTGCCAGCAGCCAAGGGACTAGCGGGAGGGCAGGCAATGAGCAGTTCTTC
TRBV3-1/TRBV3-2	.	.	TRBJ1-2	CASSPSLDSSGGYTF	TGTGCCAGCAGCCCATCCCTGGACAGCTCGGGTGGCTACACCTTC
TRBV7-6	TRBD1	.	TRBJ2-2	CASSLWDRGYTGELFF	TGTGCCAGCAGCTTATGGGACAGGGGGTACACCGGGGAGCTGTTTTTT
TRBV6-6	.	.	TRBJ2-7	CASSGDTYEQYF	TGTGCCAGCAGTGGGGACACCTACGAGCAGTACTTC
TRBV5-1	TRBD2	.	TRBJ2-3	CASSPGTSADTQYF	TGCGCCAGCAGCCCTGGGACTAGCGCTGATACGCAGTATTTT
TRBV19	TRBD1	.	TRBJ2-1	CASSTEGQGYNEQFF	TGTGCCAGTAGTACCGAGGGACAGGGTTACAATGAGCAGTTCTTC
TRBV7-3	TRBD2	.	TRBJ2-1	CASSSTPGGIDYNEQFF	TGTGCCAGCAGCTCCACACCGGGGGGGATCGACTACAATGAGCAGTTCTTC
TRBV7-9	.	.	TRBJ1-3	CASRGGSSGNTIYF	TGTGCCAGCAGGGGAGGTTCCTCTGGAAACACCATATATTTT
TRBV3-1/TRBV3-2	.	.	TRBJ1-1	CASSPGGTEAFF	TGTGCCAGCAGCCCGGGGGGCACTGAAGCTTTCTTT